One sample yielded the 29 T cell receptor beta chains listed below, sequenced in a study of T cell responses to AZD1222 COVID-19 vaccine. Profiled with immunoSEQ multiplex PCR; TCRdb holds only in-frame clones, not every one. The sample carries approximately 140,000 clones, about 94% recorded once. Sequenced here: peripheral blood, sampled on day 0 of AZD1222 vaccination. The receptors originated from an adult in good health.

This chain uses TRBV4-3 with TRBJ1-1; 7 bases fit TRBD1. The CDR3 is made up of 15 amino acids. V was clipped by 1 base and J by 3 bases; unmatched bases: 5. CDR1 is LGHNA and CDR2 is YSLEER in the germline V gene. The CDR3 DNA follows: TGCGCCAGCAGCCAAGGTACAGGGGTTGACACTGAAGCTTTCTTT. Its protein is CASSQGTGVDTEAFF.

As concerns this clone: Given a much more abundant clone one base away, this may be a read error. The gene calls are TRBV12-3 or TRBV12-4 and TRBJ1-5; D is undetermined. This CDR3 comprises 11 residues. The germline V and J ends were trimmed by 2 bases and 4 bases, with 0 bases remaining between them. CDR3 DNA sequence: TGTGCCAGCAGTTTAAATCAGCCCCAGCATTTT. Translation gives CASSLNQPQHF.

The genes are TRBV29-1 and TRBJ1-2, with no clear D. Trimming shortened V by 2 bases and J by 7 bases, and 8 bases separated the two germline ends. This CDR3 region has 11 residues. The germline V gene encodes CDR1 SQVTM and CDR2 ANQGSEA. DNA of the CDR3: TGCAGCGTTGAACCCGGGTTTGGCTACACCTTC. Amino acids: CSVEPGFGYTF.

The J gene is TRBJ1-2, the V gene TRBV5-4, with 10 nucleotides matching TRBD1. V lost 4 bases to trimming and J lost 4 bases; unmatched junction nucleotides: 7. CDR1 and CDR2 from the germline V gene are SGHNT and YYREEE (reference sequence). The CDR3 covers 15 residues. CDR3: CASSDRDRGPYGYTF. DNA for the CDR3: TGTGCCAGCAGCGACCGGGACAGGGGACCCTATGGCTACACCTTC.

The chain is built from TRBV19 and TRBJ2-1; 8 bases agree with TRBD2. J was trimmed by 3 bases and V by 5 bases; bases with no gene match: 9. In germline, CDR1 is LNHDA, CDR2 SQIVND (reference sequence). The CDR3 is 16 residues long. CDR3 region: CASSRDIAGYYNEQFF. DNA for the CDR3: TGTGCCAGTAGTCGGGATATAGCGGGGTACTACAATGAGCAGTTCTTC.

The V and J genes are TRBV4-3 and TRBJ1-6, with 9 bases that match TRBD1. This CDR3 is 20 amino acids long. Germline-derived CDR1 and CDR2 are LGHNA and YSLEER. V was pared by 3 bases and J by 8 bases, with 20 bases of the junction left unmatched. Here the CDR3 reads CASSHKRLFGQGKGDSPLHF. In DNA, the CDR3 is TGCGCCAGCAGCCATAAACGATTGTTTGGACAGGGGAAAGGGGATTCACCCCTCCACTTT.

The genes are TRBV19 and TRBJ2-7; D possibly corresponds to TRBD2 (6 bases). Trimming took off 5 bases at V and 5 bases at J, with 16 bases between the two ends. Germline V lookup: CDR1 LNHDA, CDR2 SQIVND (reference sequence). The CDR3 extends over 14 amino acids. The CDR3 loop is CASSYGTGLNEQYF. The CDR3 region has the DNA TGTGCCAGTAGTTACGGAACGGGACTCAACGAGCAGTACTTC.

V gene TRBV5-1 combines with J gene TRBJ1-2; the match to TRBD1 covers 7 bases. Germline V lookup: CDR1 SGHRS, CDR2 YFSETQ. The CDR3 is made up of 16 amino acids. V dropped 3 bases and J dropped 1; count of bases not matched to a gene: 9. In DNA, the CDR3 is TGCGCCAGCAGCTGGGAAGGACAGGTCAATAACTATGGCTACACCTTC. Translating it yields CASSWEGQVNNYGYTF.

V is TRBV29-1 and J is TRBJ1-1; D not certain. V gave up 5 bases and J gave up 3 bases, with 7 bases separating them. Germline lookup yields CDR1 SQVTM and CDR2 ANQGSEA. The CDR3 consists of 11 residues. CDR3: CSVHLYTEAFF. CDR3 DNA sequence: TGCAGCGTTCATTTATACACTGAAGCTTTCTTT.

The gene calls are TRBV10-3 and TRBJ2-2; D is unresolved. The V end was cut by 3 bases, the J end by 0 bases, with 14 bases between. The CDR3 is 17 amino acids. Germline CDR1 and CDR2: ENHRY and SYGVKD. The CDR3 nucleotides are TGTGCCATCAGTGACACTTCCGGACGGACGAACACCGGGGAGCTGTTTTTT. Amino acids: CAISDTSGRTNTGELFF.

This clone occurred once. V and J are TRBV27 and TRBJ2-7; D remains ambiguous. Per the germline V gene, CDR1 is MNHEY and CDR2 is SMNVEV (reference sequence). This CDR3 contains 14 residues. V was pared by 5 bases and J by 3 bases, with 14 bases between. This CDR3 is CASSGLAGFYEQYF. In DNA, the CDR3 is TGTGCCAGCAGTGGGTTAGCCGGATTCTACGAGCAGTACTTC.

The chain links TRBV23-1 to TRBJ1-1; D call uncertain. TRBV23-1 carries the ORF label, with uncertain function. V was cut by 3 bases and J by 5 bases, with 13 bases left in between. This CDR3 region has 14 residues. This CDR3 reads CASSHRERGTEAFF. CDR3 DNA: TGCGCCAGCAGTCATAGGGAACGGGGTACTGAAGCTTTCTTT.

The CDR3 DNA sequence: TGTGCCTGGGCCCCGAGGGGGGGATTTAGCAATCAGCCCCAGCATTTT. Residues: CAWAPRGGFSNQPQHF. The chain has TRBV30 and TRBJ1-5; tentatively, D is TRBD1 (6 bases). The germline V gene has CDR1 GTSNPN and CDR2 SVGIG (reference sequence). The V end lost 5 bases, the J end lost 0 bases, and 17 bases lay between the germline ends. This CDR3 has 16 residues.

The rearrangement uses TRBV6-2 or TRBV6-3 and TRBJ2-2; 9 positions match TRBD2. From germline, CDR1 is MNHEY and CDR2 SVGEGT. The CDR3 extends over 15 amino acids. Trimming took 4 bases from V and 4 from J; bases not matched to a gene: 4. CDR3 sequence: CASSSLAGRTGELFF. The DNA of the CDR3 is TGTGCCAGCAGTTCCCTAGCGGGACGCACCGGGGAGCTGTTTTTT.

J is TRBJ1-5 and V is TRBV10-3; 7 bases agree with TRBD1. With 6 bases clipped from V and 2 bases from J, the junction kept 4 bases outside the gene matches. The CDR3 loop spans 14 amino acids. Looked up from germline, CDR1 is ENHRY and CDR2 is SYGVKD. CDR3 loop: CAISLGQGNQPQHF. CDR3 sequence (DNA): TGTGCCATCAGCTTAGGACAGGGCAATCAGCCCCAGCATTTT.

The rearrangement joins TRBV6-6 to TRBJ1-3; no reliable D call. Germline V gene lookup returns CDR1 MNHNY and CDR2 SVGAGI (reference sequence). This CDR3 has 21 amino acids. Deletions cut 5 bases from V and 0 bases from J, with 29 bases between. In DNA form, the CDR3 reads TGTGCCAGCAGTCTGTCCCGAAATCCCCAAGGAAGAGCCAGCTCTGGAAACACCATATATTTT. As protein: CASSLSRNPQGRASSGNTIYF.

CDR3 in amino acids: CASSQDEGRNSPLHF. In nucleotides, the CDR3 is TGTGCCAGCAGCCAAGATGAGGGAAGGAATTCACCCCTCCACTTT. The gene calls are TRBV3-1 (or the pseudogene TRBV3-2) and TRBJ1-6; D not certain. The V end was cut by 0 bases, the J end by 7 bases, with 10 bases between. Germline CDR1 and CDR2: LGHDT and YNNKEL (reference sequence). The CDR3 is made up of 15 amino acids.

The V gene is TRBV9, the J gene TRBJ2-3, with D tentatively TRBD2 (5 bases). V was trimmed by 4 bases and J by 9 bases, leaving 9 bases between them. Germline assignment: CDR1 SGDLS and CDR2 YYNGEE. This CDR3 is 11 amino acids long. The CDR3 bases are TGTGCCAGCAGCACAAGCGGAACGCAGTATTTT. Its protein is CASSTSGTQYF.

The rearrangement joins TRBV4-1 to TRBJ2-1; 9 bases align to TRBD2. CDR1 and CDR2 (germline): MGHRA, YSYEKL. The CDR3 is 17 residues long. The V gene end was trimmed by 3 bases and the J gene end by 5 bases; junction bases not matched to a gene: 11. This CDR3 reads CASSQIKLAGGNNEQFF. The CDR3 DNA reads as TGCGCCAGCAGCCAGATCAAACTAGCGGGCGGGAACAATGAGCAGTTCTTC.

This clone was detected once. CDR3 in amino acids: CASSGTGENSPLHF. For the CDR3, the DNA is TGTGCCAGCTCCGGGACAGGGGAAAATTCACCCCTCCACTTT. V is TRBV2 and J is TRBJ1-6; 10 bases match TRBD1. Trimming cost V 8 bases and J 7 bases; bases outside gene matches: 5. This CDR3 spans 14 amino acids. Germline V gene data show CDR1 as SNHLY and CDR2 as FYNNEI.

The chain couples TRBV28 to TRBJ2-5; TRBD2 matches at 10 bases. The CDR3 sequence is 15 residues long. J lost 2 bases, V lost 4 bases, and 4 bases had no gene match. Germline CDR1 and CDR2: MDHEN and SYDVKM. In nucleotides, the CDR3 is TGTGCCAGCAGTTCCATTAGCGGGAGGCAAGAGACCCAGTACTTC. This sequence encodes CASSSISGRQETQYF.

The chain combines TRBV6-5 with TRBJ1-6, with 7 bases aligning to TRBD1. The CDR3 is 15 amino acids. V was pared by 6 bases and J by 5 bases, with 7 bases of the junction left unmatched. Germline CDR1 is MNHEY and CDR2 is SVGAGI. CDR3 in amino acids: CASRARQGHNSPLHF. The CDR3 DNA sequence: TGTGCCAGCAGGGCCCGACAGGGCCATAATTCACCCCTCCACTTT.

The chain couples TRBV7-3 to TRBJ2-1; 15 positions agree with TRBD2. Trimming cost V 2 bases and J 15 bases; bases outside gene matches: 5. From germline, CDR1 is SGHTA and CDR2 FQGTGA. The CDR3 is 14 amino acids. The CDR3 is CASSLGLAGGPLFF. CDR3 bases: TGTGCCAGCAGCTTAGGACTAGCGGGGGGGCCTCTGTTCTTC.

The chain couples TRBV3-1 (or the pseudogene TRBV3-2) to TRBJ1-5; possible D gene TRBD1, 6 bases. In germline, CDR1 is LGHDT, CDR2 YNNKEL (reference sequence). V was cut by 1 base and J by 3 bases, with 10 bases left in between. The CDR3 extends over 15 amino acids. CDR3 sequence reads: CASSQGTGYNQPQHF. CDR3 nucleotides: TGTGCCAGCAGCCAAGGAACAGGGTACAATCAGCCCCAGCATTTT.

The rearrangement joins TRBV28 to TRBJ2-5, with 8 nucleotides matching TRBD1. V dropped 5 bases and J dropped 4; count of bases not matched to a gene: 3. The CDR3 consists of 13 residues. Per germline, CDR1 MDHEN and CDR2 SYDVKM. The CDR3 spells CASSRQGSETQYF. The CDR3 DNA sequence: TGTGCCAGCAGTCGACAGGGGTCAGAGACCCAGTACTTC.

This clone was seen once. The chain uses TRBV3-1 (or the pseudogene TRBV3-2) and TRBJ2-7, with D maybe TRBD2 (6 bases). The germline V gene encodes CDR1 LGHDT and CDR2 YNNKEL (reference sequence). The CDR3 has 14 residues. The V end was cut by 0 bases, the J end by 4 bases, with 10 bases between. In DNA, the CDR3 is TGTGCCAGCAGCCAAGAAGTGGGGGGTTACGAGCAGTACTTC. This codes for CASSQEVGGYEQYF.

The CDR3 DNA follows: TGCAGCGTTTTCTGGACAGGGGTATACGAGCAGTACTTC. This gives the protein CSVFWTGVYEQYF. The chain has TRBV29-1 and TRBJ2-7, with 9 bases fitting TRBD1. V lost 5 bases to trimming and J lost 4 bases; unmatched junction nucleotides: 6. Germline assignment: CDR1 SQVTM and CDR2 ANQGSEA. The CDR3 runs to 13 residues.

CDR3 sequence: CASSLGTASNQPQHF. The CDR3 coding sequence is TGTGCCAGCAGCTTAGGGACAGCGTCCAATCAGCCCCAGCATTTT. The chain uses TRBV7-9 and TRBJ1-5; tentative D call: TRBD1 (6 bases). CDR3 length: 15 amino acids. Germline V gene data show CDR1 as SEHNR and CDR2 as FQNEAQ (reference sequence). Trimming left V 1 base short and J 3 bases short, with 10 bases between.

This chain connects TRBV3-1 (or the pseudogene TRBV3-2) to TRBJ2-1, with TRBD2 as a possible D gene (6 bases). CDR1 is LGHDT, CDR2 YNNKEL, per germline (reference sequence). V was clipped by 4 bases and J by 7 bases, with 11 bases between them. There are 13 residues in the CDR3. DNA for the CDR3: TGTGCCAGCAGCCGGAGGGTGGAAAATGAGCAGTTCTTC. Protein product: CASSRRVENEQFF.